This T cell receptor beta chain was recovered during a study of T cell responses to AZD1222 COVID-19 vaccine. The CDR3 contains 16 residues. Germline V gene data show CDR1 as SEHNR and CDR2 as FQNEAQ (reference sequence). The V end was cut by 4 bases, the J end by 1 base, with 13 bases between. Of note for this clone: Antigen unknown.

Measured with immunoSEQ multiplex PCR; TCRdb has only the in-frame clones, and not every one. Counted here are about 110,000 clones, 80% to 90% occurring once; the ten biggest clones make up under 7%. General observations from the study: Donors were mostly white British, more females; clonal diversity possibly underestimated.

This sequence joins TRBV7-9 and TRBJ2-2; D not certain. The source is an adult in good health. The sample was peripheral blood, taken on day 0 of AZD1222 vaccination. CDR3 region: CASSSFRTGNTGELFF. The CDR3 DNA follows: TGTGCCAGCAGCTCCTTTAGAACGGGGAACACCGGGGAGCTGTTTTTT.